Following are 8 T cell receptor beta chains from one sample sequenced in a study of blood T cell repertoires in COVID-19 (dated by TCRdb to about 2020). Libraries came from the immunoSEQ multiplex PCR assay. What TCRdb holds here is the immuneACCESS table cut down to in-frame rearrangements. Part of the clones is not present; checked against another copy, under half of the missing clones reflect an unresolved V gene, and the others are unexplained. This sample comprises under 250,000 clones, over 70% of them detected only once. Together, the top ten hold around 6% of the sample. Material for sequencing was peripheral blood. The receptors were gathered from a woman between 70 and 85 years old with acute or convalescent COVID-19.

The J gene is TRBJ2-5, the V gene TRBV9; 7 bases match TRBD2. V gave up 3 bases and J gave up 2 bases; unmatched junction bases: 4. Germline CDR1 reads SGDLS; CDR2 reads YYNGEE. This CDR3 has 14 residues. The CDR3 DNA sequence: TGTGCCAGCAGCGGGGAGGGACTTCAAGAGACCCAGTACTTC. This translates into CASSGEGLQETQYF. Together with reference TRBV9 and TRBJ2-5, the CDR3 gives the full variable domain: DSGVTQTPKHLITATGQRVTLRCSPRSGDLSVYWYQQSLDQGLQFLIQYYNGEERAKGNILERFSAQQFPDLHSELNLSSLELGDSALYFCASSGEGLQETQYFGPGTRLLVL.

The V gene is TRBV7-3, the J gene TRBJ1-2, with TRBD1 as a possible D gene (6 bases). The CDR3 has 16 residues. V was shortened by 5 bases and J by 6 bases, with 22 bases between the two germline ends. Germline CDR1 SGHTA, CDR2 FQGTGA. In DNA form, the CDR3 reads TGTGCCAGCAGCCCCCGGCTGGGGGGGCAGTCGAATGGCTACACCTTC. Translating it yields CASSPRLGGQSNGYTF. Together with reference TRBV7-3 and TRBJ1-2, the CDR3 gives the full variable domain: GAGVSQTPSNKVTEKGKYVELRCDPISGHTALYWYRQSLGQGPEFLIYFQGTGAADDSGLPNDRFFAVRPEGSVSTLKIQRTERGDSAVYLCASSPRLGGQSNGYTFGSGTRLTVV.

The CDR3 sequence is CATTNRGDYEQYF. CDR3 nucleotides: TGTGCCACGACCAACAGGGGAGACTACGAGCAGTACTTC. The rearrangement uses TRBV10-3 and TRBJ2-7; 7 bases line up with TRBD1. The germline V gene encodes CDR1 ENHRY and CDR2 SYGVKD. The CDR3 covers 13 residues. Trimming cost V 10 bases and J 3 bases; bases outside gene matches: 9.

The chain employs TRBV2 and TRBJ2-5; 10 nucleotides agree with TRBD2. Germline-derived CDR1 and CDR2 are SNHLY and FYNNEI. V lost 6 bases to trimming and J lost 5 bases; unmatched junction nucleotides: 6. The CDR3 runs to 14 residues. The DNA for the CDR3 is TGTGCCAGCAGCCGGACTAGCGGTAGGGAGACCCAGTACTTC. Residues: CASSRTSGRETQYF.

A single count supports this clone. The genes are TRBV5-1 and TRBJ2-6; weak D call: TRBD1 (6 bases). The germline V gene has CDR1 SGHRS and CDR2 YFSETQ. V lost 3 bases and J 0 bases, leaving 7 bases between the germline ends. CDR3 size: 15 residues. CDR3 sequence: CASSSQGSGANVLTF. The DNA for the CDR3 is TGCGCCAGCAGCTCACAGGGCTCTGGGGCCAACGTCCTGACTTTC.

J is TRBJ2-5 and V is TRBV19; D may be TRBD1 (5 bases). With 5 bases removed from V and 4 bases from J, the gap between germline ends came to 14 bases. The CDR3 totals 14 residues. The germline V gene encodes CDR1 LNHDA and CDR2 SQIVND (reference sequence). The DNA for the CDR3 is TGTGCCAGTAGTTTCCAGGGCACAGCAGAGACCCAGTACTTC. Translating gives CASSFQGTAETQYF. Full variable domain (rest looked up from reference TRBV19 and TRBJ2-5): DGGITQSPKYLFRKEGQNVTLSCEQNLNHDAMYWYRQDPGQGLRLIYYSQIVNDFQKGDIAEGYSVSREKKESFPLTVTSAQKNPTAFYLCASSFQGTAETQYFGPGTRLLVL.

The chain recombines TRBV10-3 with TRBJ2-1, with 15 bases identical to TRBD2. The length of the CDR3 is 17 residues. V was clipped by 10 bases and J by 0 bases; unmatched bases: 7. CDR1 and CDR2 (germline): ENHRY, SYGVKD. CDR3 in DNA: TGTGCCACCTCCGGGACTAGCGGGAGGACCTCCTACAATGAGCAGTTCTTC. Amino acids: CATSGTSGRTSYNEQFF.

The chain carries TRBV5-1 and TRBJ2-5, with 9 nucleotides matching TRBD2. The CDR3 consists of 14 residues. CDR1 SGHRS and CDR2 YFSETQ come from the germline V gene. The trim removed 4 bases at V and 3 bases at J, leaving 4 bases unmatched. The CDR3 nucleotides read TGCGCCAGCAGCCCGGGACTAGCCGAAGAGACCCAGTACTTC. Encoded protein: CASSPGLAEETQYF. Variable domain in full (rest from reference TRBV5-1 and TRBJ2-5): KAGVTQTPRYLIKTRGQQVTLSCSPISGHRSVSWYQQTPGQGLQFLFEYFSETQRNKGNFPGRFSGRQFSNSRSEMNVSTLELGDSALYLCASSPGLAEETQYFGPGTRLLVL.